Below are 22 T cell receptor beta chains sequenced from a single sample in a study of metastatic and nonmetastatic thyroid tumors. No treatment had been given to any patient before thyroid surgery. TCRdb re-called clones from the PCR reads using MiXCR. Of about 40,000 clones in the sample, about an eighth were seen once. Sequencing was carried out using blood. Receptors originate from a female donor with papillary thyroid cancer or a benign thyroid nodule (not recorded which). Some clones in this sample may be carry-over from other donors' samples.

This clone was seen ten or more times. The chain joins TRBV5-1 to TRBJ2-7; D is undetermined. Trimming stripped 3 bases from V and 4 bases from J, with 14 bases between. CDR3 length: 14 residues. Germline V CDR1 and CDR2: SGHRS, YFSETQ. This chain's CDR3 is CASSSEARRYEQYF. In DNA form, the CDR3 reads TGCGCCAGCAGCTCCGAGGCTAGACGTTACGAGCAGTACTTC. The full variable domain, with the rest looked up from reference TRBV5-1 and TRBJ2-7, is KAGVTQTPRYLIKTRGQQVTLSCSPISGHRSVSWYQQTPGQGLQFLFEYFSETQRNKGNFPGRFSGRQFSNSRSEMNVSTLELGDSALYLCASSSEARRYEQYFGPGTRLTVT.

This clone was seen many times. The chain carries TRBV5-1 and TRBJ1-2; no clear D. CDR3 size: 12 residues. Germline V gene data show CDR1 as SGHRS and CDR2 as YFSETQ. The V end lost 0 bases, the J end lost 8 bases, and 8 bases lay between the germline ends. This CDR3 reads CASSLDGKGYTF. For the CDR3, the DNA is TGCGCCAGCAGCTTGGACGGGAAGGGCTACACCTTC.

This clone has at least ten counts. This chain joins TRBV7-2 and TRBJ2-7; maybe TRBD2 (6 bases). The CDR3 has 14 amino acids. CDR1 SGHTA and CDR2 FQGNSA come from the germline V gene. V was clipped by 3 bases and J by 2 bases, with 11 bases between them. In DNA, the CDR3 is TGTGCCAGCAGCTTGGCTAGCGCCGCCTACGAGCAGTACTTC. As protein: CASSLASAAYEQYF.

This clone was recorded many times. The J gene is TRBJ1-1, the V gene TRBV3-1; 10 bases match TRBD1. The germline V gene has CDR1 LGHDT and CDR2 YNNKEL (reference sequence). This CDR3 region has 15 residues. V lost 6 bases and J lost 2; bases outside the gene matches: 6. Here the CDR3 DNA reads TGTGCCAGCAGGAAAAGGACAGGGGGTAACACTGAAGCTTTCTTT. Its translation: CASRKRTGGNTEAFF.

This clone was observed at least ten times. The chain couples TRBV6-2 or TRBV6-3 to TRBJ1-1; D call uncertain. The germline CDR1 and CDR2 sequences are MNHEY and SVGEGT. Trimming removed 11 bases at V and 3 bases at J, with 16 bases between. The CDR3 covers 13 residues. The chain's CDR3 is CAARGWEDTEAFF. Here the CDR3 DNA reads TGTGCCGCTCGCGGGTGGGAGGACACTGAAGCTTTCTTT.

This clone has ten or more counts. This CDR3 is also generated by other DNA sequences in the sample. This CDR3 is CASSQADGSNYGYTF. The CDR3 DNA sequence: TGCGCCAGCAGCCAAGCGGACGGTTCTAACTATGGCTACACCTTC. This chain links TRBV4-3 with TRBJ1-2; unclear D gene. This CDR3 spans 15 amino acids. The V and J ends lost 1 base and 0 bases respectively, with 9 bases between them. The germline CDR1 and CDR2 sequences are LGHNA and YSLEER.

About this clone itself: Just one base apart from a much larger clone, this may be a read error. The chain links TRBV2 to TRBJ2-3, with TRBD2 as a possible D gene (5 bases). The CDR3 consists of 12 residues. CDR1 is SNHLY, CDR2 FYNNEI, per germline. V was trimmed by 9 bases and J by 0 bases, leaving 7 bases between them. The CDR3 loop is CARAVSTDTQYF. DNA for the CDR3: TGTGCCAGAGCGGTTAGCACAGATACGCAGTATTTT.

This clone was recorded many times. The chain has TRBV6-1 and TRBJ2-3; no clear D. Deletions cut 0 bases from V and 0 bases from J, with 10 bases between. Germline V gene lookup returns CDR1 MNHNS and CDR2 SASEGT. The CDR3 is 16 residues long. CDR3 sequence: CASSEAVAASTDTQYF. The CDR3 region has the DNA TGTGCCAGCAGTGAAGCAGTAGCAGCAAGCACAGATACGCAGTATTTT.

This clone was recorded many times. The germline gene is not matched at one end of the junction; a read error may be the cause. Within the sample, other DNA sequences also encode this same CDR3. The chain is built from TRBV4-1 and TRBJ2-7; 8 bases are shared with TRBD1. The CDR3 spans 15 residues. Germline V lookup: CDR1 MGHRA, CDR2 YSYEKL. The CDR3 DNA is TGCGCCAGTAGCCAGCCGCGGACAGGGTCCTACGAGCAGTACTTC. Amino acids: CASSQPRTGSYEQYF.

The sample holds many counts of this clone. The V and J genes are TRBV5-5 and TRBJ2-2; unclear D gene. Per the germline V gene, CDR1 is SGHKS and CDR2 is YYEKEE (reference sequence). The CDR3 is 13 residues long. Deletions cut 2 bases from V and 6 bases from J, with 8 bases between. The CDR3 DNA reads TGTGCCAGCAGCTTCCCTGGATCCGGGGAGCTGTTTTTT. Its protein is CASSFPGSGELFF.

This clone was counted many times. The chain employs TRBV27 and TRBJ2-1; D is unresolved. This CDR3 is built from 13 residues. The germline V gene has CDR1 MNHEY and CDR2 SMNVEV (reference sequence). Trimming cost V 8 bases and J 3 bases, with 11 bases left between them. The CDR3 nucleotides read TGTGCCAGCTCAAGAAGGGTCTACAATGAGCAGTTCTTC. Translating it yields CASSRRVYNEQFF.

The chain joins TRBV13 to TRBJ1-3; D is uncertain. The germline gives CDR1 PRHDT, CDR2 FYEKMQ (reference sequence). This CDR3 is 16 amino acids long. The germline V and J ends were trimmed by 0 bases and 0 bases, with 9 bases remaining between them. The CDR3 is CASSLGPTVSGNTIYF. The CDR3 coding sequence is TGTGCCAGCAGCTTAGGCCCAACAGTCTCTGGAAACACCATATATTTT. The entire variable domain, with the rest obtained from reference TRBV13 and TRBJ1-3, is as follows: AAGVIQSPRHLIKEKRETATLKCYPIPRHDTVYWYQQGPGQDPQFLISFYEKMQSDKGSIPDRFSAQQFSDYHSELNMSSLELGDSALYFCASSLGPTVSGNTIYFGEGSWLTVV.

This clone showed up many times. As DNA, the CDR3 is TGTGCCAGCAGCTCCAATAGCAATCAGCCCCAGCATTTT. Protein: CASSSNSNQPQHF. The rearrangement joins TRBV28 to TRBJ1-5, with D uncertain. Germline CDR1 reads MDHEN; CDR2 reads SYDVKM. V lost 6 bases, J lost 0 bases, and 6 bases lay in between. This CDR3 spans 13 amino acids.

The chain combines TRBV28 with TRBJ1-5; 9 bases map to TRBD1. There are 16 residues in the CDR3. The J segment lost 6 bases and the V segment lost 6 bases, leaving 12 bases of the junction unmatched. Germline V gene data show CDR1 as MDHEN and CDR2 as SYDVKM. The CDR3 region has the DNA TGTGCCAGCAGGGGACAGGGACCCCCTGTATGTCAGCCCCAGCATTTT. It encodes CASRGQGPPVCQPQHF.

This clone was counted between two and nine times. This rearrangement joins TRBV6-2 or TRBV6-3 to TRBJ2-7; D unclear. Germline lookup yields CDR1 MNHEY and CDR2 SVGEGT. This CDR3 spans 14 amino acids. V was pared by 6 bases and J by 9 bases, with 21 bases between. CDR3 sequence reads: CASSPGPFLRWQYF. The CDR3 DNA reads as TGTGCCAGCAGCCCCGGACCCTTTCTACGGTGGCAGTACTTC.

This clone was counted at least ten times. This chain connects TRBV19 to TRBJ2-1; tentative D call: TRBD2 (7 bases). Per germline, CDR1 LNHDA and CDR2 SQIVND (reference sequence). Trimming cost V 7 bases and J 4 bases, with 17 bases left between them. This CDR3 contains 15 residues. The CDR3 spells CASTPRGGAYNEQFF. The CDR3 DNA follows: TGTGCCAGTACCCCGAGGGGGGGCGCTTACAATGAGCAGTTCTTC.

This clone showed up many times. The rearrangement links TRBV6-1 to TRBJ1-2; TRBD1 matches at 7 bases. The V gene's germline CDR1 is MNHNS and CDR2 SASEGT. The ends lost 8 bases at V and 7 bases at J; junction bases unmatched: 13. The CDR3 has 14 residues. CDR3 residues: CASLGAGQVPGYTF. The DNA for the CDR3 is TGTGCCAGCTTAGGCGCCGGACAGGTCCCTGGCTACACCTTC.

This clone was found many times. The chain has TRBV4-2 and TRBJ2-1; 9 nucleotides match TRBD2. V was pared by 3 bases and J by 4 bases, with 19 bases of the junction left unmatched. CDR1 is LGHNA and CDR2 is YNFKEQ in the germline V gene. CDR3 length: 20 residues. The chain's CDR3 is CASSHRGRSGSGFSYNEQFF. The CDR3 region has the DNA TGTGCCAGCAGCCACCGGGGGCGTAGCGGGAGCGGCTTTTCATACAATGAGCAGTTCTTC.

This clone showed up many times. The chain combines TRBV6-1 with TRBJ2-5, with 10 bases that match TRBD2. The V gene end was trimmed by 6 bases and the J gene end by 3 bases; junction bases not matched to a gene: 13. CDR1 and CDR2 (germline): MNHNS, SASEGT. The CDR3 contains 17 residues. The CDR3: CASRHRAPSGSEETQYF. DNA of the CDR3: TGTGCCAGCAGACACCGGGCCCCTAGCGGGAGCGAAGAGACCCAGTACTTC.

Ten or more counts support this clone. V is TRBV6-1 and J is TRBJ1-3; TRBD1 matches 7 bases. The germline gives CDR1 MNHNS, CDR2 SASEGT. Trimming took 6 bases from V and 0 from J; bases not matched to a gene: 8. The CDR3 contains 16 residues. The CDR3 nucleotides read TGTGCCAGCAGCGGGACAGCTTCCCCCTCTGGAAACACCATATATTTT. This codes for CASSGTASPSGNTIYF.

This clone was found many times. The same CDR3 arises from other DNA sequences in this sample as well. J is TRBJ2-1 and V is TRBV3-1; the D gene is possibly TRBD2 (7 bases). The CDR3 contains 16 residues. CDR1 and CDR2 from the germline V gene are LGHDT and YNNKEL (reference sequence). Trimming cost V 4 bases and J 0 bases, with 13 bases left between them. CDR3 sequence (DNA): TGTGCCAGCAGCCCCGAGGGGGGGAGCTCCTACAATGAGCAGTTCTTC. Its translation is CASSPEGGSSYNEQFF.

This clone was observed at least ten times. The CDR3 spells CASSEEARVADTQYF. CDR3 nucleotide sequence: TGTGCCAGCAGTGAAGAGGCCAGGGTAGCAGATACGCAGTATTTT. The rearrangement joins TRBV2 to TRBJ2-3; D possibly corresponds to TRBD1 (5 bases). V lost 1 base and J lost 4, with 12 bases in between. CDR3 length: 15 residues. The germline gives CDR1 SNHLY, CDR2 FYNNEI.